This is a list of T cell receptor beta chains from one sample in a study of blood T cell repertoires in COVID-19. Data came from immunoSEQ multiplex PCR; TCRdb stores just in-frame clones and leaves some out. Of approximately 50,000 clones in the sample, approximately 85% were seen once. The sequenced material came from peripheral blood. The receptor set was obtained from a man aged 60-69 years with acute or convalescent COVID-19. The CDR3 runs from the conserved cysteine through the conserved F or W. Fields, in order: J gene, D gene, V gene, clone size, CDR3 DNA, CDR3 protein. A D gene is named only where the DNA matches it firmly. Clone size is given for some rows only: seen once, a few or many times, or a class if the clone is expanded.

j_call: TRBJ1-5; d_call: TRBD1; v_call: TRBV5-1; clone_size: .; cdr3_nt: TGCGCCAGCAGCCCCGGGACAGTAAATAGCAATCAGCCCCAGCATTTT; cdr3_aa: CASSPGTVNSNQPQHF
j_call: TRBJ2-7; d_call: TRBD2; v_call: TRBV10-3; clone_size: .; cdr3_nt: TGTGCCATCAGGGAACTAGCGGGAGTTTCTTACGAGCAGTACTTC; cdr3_aa: CAIRELAGVSYEQYF
j_call: TRBJ1-1; d_call: .; v_call: TRBV11-2; clone_size: .; cdr3_nt: TGTGCCAGCAGCTTAGACCCAGGGTGGAACACTGAAGCTTTCTTT; cdr3_aa: CASSLDPGWNTEAFF
j_call: TRBJ2-3; d_call: .; v_call: TRBV12-3/TRBV12-4; clone_size: .; cdr3_nt: TGTGCCAGCAGTCCGAGGGAAGATACGCAGTATTTT; cdr3_aa: CASSPREDTQYF
j_call: TRBJ1-6; d_call: TRBD1; v_call: TRBV7-9; clone_size: .; cdr3_nt: TGTGCCAGCAGAAAAAGGGACAGGGTGAATTCACCCCTCCACTTT; cdr3_aa: CASRKRDRVNSPLHF
j_call: TRBJ2-7; d_call: .; v_call: TRBV12-2; clone_size: .; cdr3_nt: TGTGCAAGTCGCTTTATTCGGTACTTC; cdr3_aa: CASRFIRYF
j_call: TRBJ2-3; d_call: .; v_call: TRBV10-3; clone_size: .; cdr3_nt: TGTGCCATCAGTCAGCGAGGTGCTGATACGCAGTATTTT; cdr3_aa: CAISQRGADTQYF
j_call: TRBJ2-7; d_call: .; v_call: TRBV7-6; clone_size: .; cdr3_nt: TGTGCCAGCAGCATAGCCGTTACCTACGAGCAGTACTTC; cdr3_aa: CASSIAVTYEQYF
j_call: TRBJ1-5; d_call: .; v_call: TRBV15; clone_size: .; cdr3_nt: TGTGCCACCAGCAGCGGCCTGACTGAGGGCAATCAGCCCCAGCATTTT; cdr3_aa: CATSSGLTEGNQPQHF
j_call: TRBJ1-5; d_call: .; v_call: TRBV7-9; clone_size: .; cdr3_nt: TGTGCCAGCGGGAAGGGGAATCAGCCCCAGCATTTT; cdr3_aa: CASGKGNQPQHF
j_call: TRBJ2-2; d_call: .; v_call: TRBV2; clone_size: .; cdr3_nt: TGTGCCAGCAGTTGGGAGACCGGGGAGCTGTTTTTT; cdr3_aa: CASSWETGELFF
j_call: TRBJ1-1; d_call: TRBD1; v_call: TRBV11-3; clone_size: .; cdr3_nt: TGTGCCAGCAGCTTATTTTCGCGCAGGGGGCTGAGGAACACTGAAGCTTTCTTT; cdr3_aa: CASSLFSRRGLRNTEAFF
j_call: TRBJ2-1; d_call: TRBD2; v_call: TRBV27; clone_size: once; cdr3_nt: TGTGCCAGCAGTTTATCCGGGACTAGCGCGACCAATGAGCAGTTCTTC; cdr3_aa: CASSLSGTSATNEQFF
j_call: TRBJ2-3; d_call: .; v_call: TRBV27; clone_size: .; cdr3_nt: TGTGCCAGCAGTTTAAAGGTAGCGTTGACAGATACGCAGTATTTT; cdr3_aa: CASSLKVALTDTQYF